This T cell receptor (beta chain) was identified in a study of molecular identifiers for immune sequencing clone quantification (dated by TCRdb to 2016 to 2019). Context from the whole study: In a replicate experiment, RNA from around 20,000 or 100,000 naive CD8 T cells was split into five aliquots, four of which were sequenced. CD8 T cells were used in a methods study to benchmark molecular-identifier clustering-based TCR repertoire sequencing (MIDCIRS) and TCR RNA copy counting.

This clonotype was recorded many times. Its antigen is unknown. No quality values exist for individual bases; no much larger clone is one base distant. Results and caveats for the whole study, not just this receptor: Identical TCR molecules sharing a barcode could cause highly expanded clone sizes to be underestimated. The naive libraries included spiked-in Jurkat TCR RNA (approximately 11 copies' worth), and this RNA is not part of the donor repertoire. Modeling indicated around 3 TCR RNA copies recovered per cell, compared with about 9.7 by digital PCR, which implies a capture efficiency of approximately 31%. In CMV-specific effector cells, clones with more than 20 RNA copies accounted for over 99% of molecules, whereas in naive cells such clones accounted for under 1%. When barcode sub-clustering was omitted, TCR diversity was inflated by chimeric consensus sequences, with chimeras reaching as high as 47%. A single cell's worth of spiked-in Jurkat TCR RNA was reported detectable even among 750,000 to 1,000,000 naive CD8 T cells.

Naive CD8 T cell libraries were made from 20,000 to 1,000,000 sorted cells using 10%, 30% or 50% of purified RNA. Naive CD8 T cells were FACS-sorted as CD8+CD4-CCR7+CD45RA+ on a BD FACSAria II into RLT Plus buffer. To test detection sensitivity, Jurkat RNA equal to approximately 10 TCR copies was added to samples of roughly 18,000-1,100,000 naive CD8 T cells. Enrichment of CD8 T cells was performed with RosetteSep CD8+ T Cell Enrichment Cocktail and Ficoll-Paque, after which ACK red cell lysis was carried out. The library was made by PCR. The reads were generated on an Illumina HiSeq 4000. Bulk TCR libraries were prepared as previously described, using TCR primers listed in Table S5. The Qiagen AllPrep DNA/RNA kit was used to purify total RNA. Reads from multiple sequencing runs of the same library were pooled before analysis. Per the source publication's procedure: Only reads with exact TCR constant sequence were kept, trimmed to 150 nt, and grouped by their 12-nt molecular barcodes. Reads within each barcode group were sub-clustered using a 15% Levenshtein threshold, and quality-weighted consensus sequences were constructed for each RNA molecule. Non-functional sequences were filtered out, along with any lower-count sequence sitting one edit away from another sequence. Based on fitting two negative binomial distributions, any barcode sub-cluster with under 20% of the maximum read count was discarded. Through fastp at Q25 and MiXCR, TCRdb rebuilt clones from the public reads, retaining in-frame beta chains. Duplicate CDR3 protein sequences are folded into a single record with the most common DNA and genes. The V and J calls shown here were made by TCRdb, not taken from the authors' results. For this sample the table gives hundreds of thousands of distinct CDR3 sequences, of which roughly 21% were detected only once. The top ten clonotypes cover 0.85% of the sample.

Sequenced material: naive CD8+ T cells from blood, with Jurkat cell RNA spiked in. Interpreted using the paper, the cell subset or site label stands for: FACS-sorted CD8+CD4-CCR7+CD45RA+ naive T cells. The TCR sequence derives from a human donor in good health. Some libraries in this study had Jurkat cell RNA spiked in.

The CDR3 protein is CASSLAGTGTGELFF. The base sequence is TGTGCCAGCAGCTTAGCAGGGACAGGGACCGGGGAGCTGTTTTTT. The receptor chain draws on TRBV13 and TRBJ2-2; the junction holds 9 bases that match TRBD1. Taken from the germline V gene (reference sequence), the CDR1 and CDR2 loops are PRHDT and FYEKMQ. V is trimmed back by 1 base and J by 5 bases, and the junction contains 2 bases that no gene match accounts for. From cysteine to phenylalanine, the CDR3 is 15 amino acids long. Kept here is only the CDR3 DNA, which spans 45 bases and is read in frame from base 1.